This T cell receptor beta chain was observed in a study of cytomegalovirus exposure and HLA in healthy donors. TCRdb keeps only in-frame clones here, not all; method: immunoSEQ multiplex PCR. The data hold fewer than 200,000 clones, with under 90% observed a single time. The junction had 10 bases not matched to a gene; V was cut back by 4 bases and J by 10 bases. CDR3 length: 15 amino acids. Looked up from germline, CDR1 is SNHLY and CDR2 is FYNNEI. Material: PBMCs. The source of this sequence is a man aged 18-30 years in good health and CMV-seropositive. The V and J genes are TRBV2 and TRBJ2-1; TRBD2 matches at 10 bases. CDR3 nucleotides: TGTGCCAGCAGTGGAAGGCTGAGCGGGAGGGCCGAGCAGTTCTTC. This sequence encodes CASSGRLSGRAEQFF.